Given below is one T cell receptor (beta chain) in context. TCRdb keeps only in-frame clones here, not all; method: immunoSEQ multiplex PCR. The sample has about 85,000 clones, 70% to 90% seen once. The sample comes from a study of T cell responses to AZD1222 COVID-19 vaccine. Germline CDR1 reads LNHDA; CDR2 reads SQIVND (reference sequence). Unmatched junction bases numbered 11, after V lost 7 bases and J lost 12 bases. This CDR3 spans 14 amino acids. This clonotype was sampled from an adult in good health. This chain connects TRBV19 to TRBJ2-1; 11 nucleotides line up with TRBD2. The sample was peripheral blood, taken on day 0 of AZD1222 vaccination. CDR3 loop: CASISGTSGGGQFF. The DNA for the CDR3 is TGTGCCAGTATCTCCGGGACTAGCGGAGGGGGGCAGTTCTTC. Full variable domain (remainder filled in from reference TRBV19 and TRBJ2-1): DGGITQSPKYLFRKEGQNVTLSCEQNLNHDAMYWYRQDPGQGLRLIYYSQIVNDFQKGDIAEGYSVSREKKESFPLTVTSAQKNPTAFYLCASISGTSGGGQFFGPGTRLTVL.